This entry describes one T cell receptor beta chain. Its antigen is still unknown. The CDR3 runs 15 residues. Germline V CDR1 and CDR2: LGHNA, YSLEER. V lost 3 bases, J lost 2 bases, and 6 bases stayed unmatched. Sample treatment: around 19 received Ad26.COV2.S at low or high dose, single or two shots; five or six received placebo; per-sample allocation not given. Specimens were obtained on day 63 following the first vaccine or placebo injection. Within Boston, the person who donated was an adult of 18-55 years. Produced via immunoSEQ multiplex PCR; TCRdb's table is partial and in-frame only. Of about 390,000 clones in the sample, about nine tenths were seen once. These data are taken from a study of Ad26.COV2.S vaccination and SARS-CoV-2 variants. Findings and limits, study-wide: Reports say spike-specific CD8+ and CD4+ T cell responses covered substantial breadth after vaccination.

Sample: peripheral blood, taken in a trial of Ad26.COV2.S vaccine versus placebo. The chain is built from TRBV4-3 and TRBJ2-7; 8 bases are shared with TRBD1. This TCR came from a person between 18 and 59 years old who received the Ad26.COV2.S COVID-19 vaccine or a placebo. The chain's CDR3 is CASSQTGQGTYEQYF. CDR3 bases: TGCGCCAGCAGCCAGACCGGACAGGGTACCTACGAGCAGTACTTC.